This TCR beta chain was recovered during a study of beta chain features in type 1 diabetes. Study results and limitations: TCRB CDR3s were moderately but significantly shorter in Type 1 diabetes patients in all four CD4+ subsets. Fewer junction insertions and more nucleotide deletions appeared in type 1 diabetes patients.

The germline V gene encodes CDR1 SEHNR and CDR2 FQNEAQ (reference sequence). With 5 bases removed from V and 8 bases from J, the gap between germline ends came to 6 bases. The CDR3 runs 11 residues. Concerning this clone itself: Its target is unknown.

The isolated RNA, all of it, was reverse transcribed, so expressed TCRB transcripts were what got sequenced. Generated by immunoSEQ multiplex PCR, the TCRdb table keeps only in-frame clones and is missing some. The sample lists 850,000 to 900,000 clones; 15% to 20% were seen once. The genes are TRBV7-9 and TRBJ1-4, with D unresolved. Input material: naive CD4+ T cells from blood. The sequence was obtained from a woman aged 18-35 years in good health. The CDR3 region has the DNA TGTGCCAGCAGCATTGGGGAAAAACTGTTTTTT. Translated: CASSIGEKLFF. The entire variable domain, with the rest obtained from reference TRBV7-9 and TRBJ1-4, is as follows: DTGVSQNPRHKITKRGQNVTFRCDPISEHNRLYWYRQTLGQGPEFLTYFQNEAQLEKSRLLSDRFSAERPKGSFSTLEIQRTEQGDSAMYLCASSIGEKLFFGSGTQLSVL.